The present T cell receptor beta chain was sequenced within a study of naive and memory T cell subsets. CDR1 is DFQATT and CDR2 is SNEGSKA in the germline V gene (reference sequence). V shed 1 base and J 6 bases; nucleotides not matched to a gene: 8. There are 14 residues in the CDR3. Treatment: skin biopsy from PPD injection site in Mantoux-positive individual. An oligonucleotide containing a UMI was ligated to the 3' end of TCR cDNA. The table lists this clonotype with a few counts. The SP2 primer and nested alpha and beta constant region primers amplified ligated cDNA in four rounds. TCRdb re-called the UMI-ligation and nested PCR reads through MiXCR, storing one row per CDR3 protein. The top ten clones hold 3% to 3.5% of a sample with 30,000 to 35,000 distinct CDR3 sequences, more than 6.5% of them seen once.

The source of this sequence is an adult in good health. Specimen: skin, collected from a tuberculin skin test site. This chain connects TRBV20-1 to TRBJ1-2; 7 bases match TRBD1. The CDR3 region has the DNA TGCAGTGCTAGAGTCCAGACAGGGAGTCATGGCTACACCTTC. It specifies CSARVQTGSHGYTF.